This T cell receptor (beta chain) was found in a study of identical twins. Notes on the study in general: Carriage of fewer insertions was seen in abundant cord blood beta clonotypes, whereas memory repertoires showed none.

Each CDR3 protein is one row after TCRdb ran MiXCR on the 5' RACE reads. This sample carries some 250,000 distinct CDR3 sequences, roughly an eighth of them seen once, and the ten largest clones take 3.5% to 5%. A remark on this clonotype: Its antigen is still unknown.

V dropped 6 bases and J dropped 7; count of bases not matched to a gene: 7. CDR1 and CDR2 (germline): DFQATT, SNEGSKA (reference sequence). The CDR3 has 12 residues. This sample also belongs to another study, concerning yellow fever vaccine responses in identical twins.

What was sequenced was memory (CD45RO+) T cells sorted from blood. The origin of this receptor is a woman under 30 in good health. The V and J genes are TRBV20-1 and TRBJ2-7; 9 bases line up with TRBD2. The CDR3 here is CSAETSGKEQYF. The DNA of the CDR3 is TGCAGTGCCGAGACTAGCGGAAAAGAGCAGTACTTC.